The 30 T cell receptor beta chains reported below all come from one sample, sequenced in a study of response to subunit inactivated influenza vaccine. TCRdb independently ran MiXCR on the RT-PCR reads; one entry per CDR3 protein. The sample contains roughly 630,000 distinct CDR3 sequences, approximately 14% of which appear only once. The material sequenced was PBMCs from blood, taken around two weeks before vaccination. The receptors here all came from a man between 45 and 60 years old who received an inactivated influenza vaccine.

A few counts support this clonotype. The chain recombines TRBV7-8 with TRBJ2-1, with 9 bases fitting TRBD1. The CDR3 is made up of 16 amino acids. The J segment lost 4 bases and the V segment lost 1 base, leaving 5 bases of the junction unmatched. The germline gives CDR1 SGHVS, CDR2 FQNEAQ. The CDR3 DNA reads as TGTGCCAGCAGCTTAGTGCCGGGACAGGGTTACAATGAGCAGTTCTTC. This gives the protein CASSLVPGQGYNEQFF.

This clonotype showed up many times. The chain carries TRBV12-3 or TRBV12-4 and TRBJ2-7; 10 bases agree with TRBD1. Losses at the gene ends were 3 bases for V and 3 bases for J; bases not matched to a gene: 5. CDR3 length: 15 residues. CDR3 sequence reads: CASSFPGQGIYEQYF. CDR3 DNA sequence: TGTGCCAGCAGTTTTCCGGGACAGGGGATCTACGAGCAGTACTTC.

This chain uses TRBV7-6 with TRBJ2-2, with D possibly being TRBD2 (6 bases). CDR3 length equals 15 residues. V gave up 4 bases and J gave up 6 bases, with 15 bases separating them. Per the germline V gene, CDR1 is SGHVS and CDR2 is FNYEAQ. The CDR3 spells CASSSPGLTAGELFF. Written as DNA, the CDR3 is TGTGCCAGCAGCTCCCCGGGACTTACCGCCGGGGAGCTGTTTTTT.

This clonotype appeared a few times. The chain has TRBV6-1 and TRBJ1-2, with 7 nucleotides matching TRBD1. CDR1 and CDR2 from the germline V gene are MNHNS and SASEGT. Losses at the gene ends were 8 bases for V and 4 bases for J; bases not matched to a gene: 7. This CDR3 has 13 amino acids. CDR3 residues: CASRPTGSYGYTF. For the CDR3, the DNA is TGTGCCAGCCGCCCGACAGGGAGCTATGGCTACACCTTC.

This clonotype appeared many times. The chain couples TRBV7-2 to TRBJ2-1; D uncertain. The V gene's germline CDR1 is SGHTA and CDR2 FQGNSA. With 5 bases removed from V and 4 bases from J, the gap between germline ends came to 9 bases. The CDR3 has 13 residues. The CDR3 region is CASSPSFYNEQFF. CDR3 sequence (DNA): TGTGCCAGCAGCCCTTCCTTTTACAATGAGCAGTTCTTC.

The chain carries TRBV6-1 and TRBJ2-5; 8 bases align to TRBD2. CDR1 MNHNS and CDR2 SASEGT come from the germline V gene. V trimming: 7 bases; J trimming: 5 bases; junction bases outside the gene matches: 9. The length of the CDR3 is 14 residues. The CDR3 region is CASTGAGGGETQYF. The CDR3 DNA reads as TGTGCCAGCACGGGAGCGGGCGGGGGGGAGACCCAGTACTTC.

This sequence joins TRBV7-6 and TRBJ2-1, with D possibly being TRBD1 or TRBD2 (6 bases each). V dropped 5 bases and J dropped 2 bases, with 13 bases sitting between them. This CDR3 has 15 residues. CDR1 and CDR2 (germline): SGHVS, FNYEAQ. The CDR3 protein is CASSRGPLTYNEQFF. DNA of the CDR3: TGTGCCAGCAGCCGGGGGCCTTTAACCTACAATGAGCAGTTCTTC.

This clonotype was seen a few times. The rearrangement uses TRBV5-1 and TRBJ2-1, with a tentative D call TRBD1 (6 bases). Germline CDR1 reads SGHRS; CDR2 reads YFSETQ. The ends were cut back, 0 bases at V and 0 bases at J, with 13 bases in the middle. The CDR3 has 17 amino acids. The CDR3 nucleotides read TGCGCCAGCAGCTTGGCAAACCAGGGGACCTCCTACAATGAGCAGTTCTTC. Protein sequence: CASSLANQGTSYNEQFF.

In this sample, this clonotype turned up a few times. The V gene is TRBV20-1, the J gene TRBJ2-1; unclear D gene. Trimming took off 0 bases at V and 3 bases at J, with 15 bases between the two ends. CDR3 length: 16 amino acids. Germline V gene lookup returns CDR1 DFQATT and CDR2 SNEGSKA (reference sequence). The CDR3 bases are TGCAGTGCTAGAGATAGCATCGCCAGAGTCTACAATGAGCAGTTCTTC. Protein product: CSARDSIARVYNEQFF.

This chain uses TRBV5-1 with TRBJ2-5, with unresolved D. V dropped 1 base and J dropped 2 bases, with 9 bases sitting between them. Germline V CDR1 and CDR2: SGHRS, YFSETQ. This CDR3 spans 14 amino acids. The CDR3 region is CASSLQSSQETQYF. CDR3 nucleotides: TGCGCCAGCAGCTTGCAGTCAAGTCAAGAGACCCAGTACTTC.

CDR3 bases: TGTGCCAGCAGCTATTGGGCAGAGGGTGAAAAACTGTTTTTT. It is translated as CASSYWAEGEKLFF. The chain joins TRBV5-6 to TRBJ1-4; no reliable D call. This CDR3 has 14 residues. Trimming shortened V by 3 bases and J by 7 bases, and 13 bases separated the two germline ends. Germline lookup yields CDR1 SGHDT and CDR2 YYEEEE.

The J gene is TRBJ1-5, the V gene TRBV7-8, with TRBD1 matching 7 bases. CDR1 and CDR2 from the germline V gene are SGHVS and FQNEAQ. The CDR3 loop spans 13 amino acids. V lost 6 bases to trimming and J lost 11 bases; unmatched junction nucleotides: 10. Here the CDR3 DNA reads TGTGCCAGCAGAAGACAGGGAAGTCTTTCCCAGCATTTT. Its protein is CASRRQGSLSQHF. The entire variable domain, with the rest obtained from reference TRBV7-8 and TRBJ1-5, is as follows: GAGVSQSPRYKVAKRGQDVALRCDPISGHVSLFWYQQALGQGPEFLTYFQNEAQLDKSGLPSDRFFAERPEGSVSTLKIQRTQQEDSAVYLCASRRQGSLSQHFGDGTRLSIL.

This clonotype has a handful of counts. CDR3 sequence: CASSSRTFRSSYEQYF. CDR3 nucleotides: TGTGCCAGCAGCTCCCGGACTTTTAGGAGCTCCTACGAGCAGTACTTC. This chain links TRBV5-6 with TRBJ2-7; possible D gene TRBD2, 5 bases. Germline CDR1 and CDR2: SGHDT and YYEEEE. Trimming left V 3 bases short and J 0 bases short, with 16 bases between. There are 16 residues in the CDR3.

The chain has TRBV12-3 or TRBV12-4 and TRBJ1-5, with 8 bases matching TRBD1. CDR3 length: 15 residues. The V segment lost 7 bases and the J segment 1 base; nucleotides outside the gene matches: 6. For the CDR3, the DNA is TGTGCCAGCAAAATGACAGGGGAGAGCAATCAGCCCCAGCATTTT. It yields the protein CASKMTGESNQPQHF.

J is TRBJ2-1 and V is TRBV20-1; D may be TRBD1 or TRBD2 (5 bases each). Trimming took 5 bases from V and 8 from J, leaving 16 bases between them. Germline values: CDR1 DFQATT, CDR2 SNEGSKA (reference sequence). The CDR3 has 13 amino acids. The CDR3 DNA is TGCAGTGCTCCCGGGACCACTTCCCATGAGCAGTTCTTC. Residues: CSAPGTTSHEQFF.

In its sample, this clonotype was seen a few times. The rearrangement uses TRBV4-3 and TRBJ1-1; 9 bases fit TRBD1. This CDR3 region has 15 residues. Per the germline V gene, CDR1 is LGHNA and CDR2 is YSLEER. The J segment lost 1 base and the V segment lost 4 bases, leaving 4 bases of the junction unmatched. The CDR3 spells CASSPTGGGNTEAFF. DNA for the CDR3: TGCGCCAGCAGCCCGACAGGGGGGGGGAACACTGAAGCTTTCTTT.

The V call is TRBV7-8, the J call TRBJ2-6; D is uncertain. The CDR3 runs 16 residues. From germline, CDR1 is SGHVS and CDR2 FQNEAQ. V dropped 2 bases and J dropped 0 bases, with 8 bases sitting between them. The chain's CDR3 is CASSLMTFSGANVLTF. CDR3 sequence (DNA): TGTGCCAGCAGCTTAATGACATTCTCTGGGGCCAACGTCCTGACTTTC.

The table lists this clonotype with a count of one. This chain links TRBV20-1 with TRBJ1-1; D uncertain. Trimming stripped 3 bases from V and 5 bases from J, with 13 bases between. The germline V gene has CDR1 DFQATT and CDR2 SNEGSKA (reference sequence). CDR3 length: 13 amino acids. The CDR3 sequence: CSARTGLGTEAFF. The CDR3 nucleotides read TGCAGTGCTAGGACGGGGTTGGGTACTGAAGCTTTCTTT.

V usage is TRBV30 and J usage is TRBJ1-5, with 7 bases lining up with TRBD1. The CDR3 spans 15 residues. CDR1 GTSNPN and CDR2 SVGIG come from the germline V gene (reference sequence). The V and J ends lost 1 base and 6 bases, in that order; junction bases with no gene match: 9. The CDR3 sequence is CAWSAFGQAVQPQHF. CDR3 coding DNA: TGTGCCTGGAGTGCATTTGGACAGGCCGTTCAGCCCCAGCATTTT.

CDR3 DNA: TGTGCCAGCAGCTTTAACCTTCGCACAGATACGCAGTATTTT. This sequence encodes CASSFNLRTDTQYF. The V and J genes are TRBV5-6 and TRBJ2-3; no definite D call. The CDR3 loop spans 14 amino acids. The V end lost 2 bases, the J end lost 1 base, and 8 bases lay between the germline ends. Per the germline V gene, CDR1 is SGHDT and CDR2 is YYEEEE.

This clonotype has a handful of counts. The gene calls are TRBV7-2 and TRBJ2-3, with 13 bases fitting TRBD2. The CDR3 spans 16 residues. Trimming took 5 bases from V and 8 from J; bases not matched to a gene: 10. The V gene's germline CDR1 is SGHTA and CDR2 FQGNSA. The CDR3 DNA follows: TGTGCCAGCAGCATAGGGACTAGCGGGGCTCGGGGTACGCAGTATTTT. Protein sequence: CASSIGTSGARGTQYF.

This clonotype was seen a few times. The chain recombines TRBV20-1 with TRBJ2-1, with 9 bases matching TRBD2. V lost 5 bases to trimming and J lost 9 bases; unmatched junction nucleotides: 8. Per the germline V gene, CDR1 is DFQATT and CDR2 is SNEGSKA (reference sequence). CDR3 size: 13 residues. The CDR3 region has the DNA TGCAGTGCTTCCTCGGGCGGGGGGGGTGAGCAGTTCTTC. Translating gives CSASSGGGGEQFF.

V and J are TRBV24-1 and TRBJ2-6; tentative D call: TRBD1 (5 bases). The length of the CDR3 is 15 residues. V was clipped by 4 bases and J by 2 bases, with 8 bases between them. Germline V CDR1 and CDR2: KGHDR, SFDVKD. This chain's CDR3 is CATSDSGTGANVLTF. The CDR3, as DNA: TGTGCCACCAGTGACTCAGGGACTGGGGCCAACGTCCTGACTTTC.

The V gene is TRBV27, the J gene TRBJ2-3; 15 positions match TRBD2. The length of the CDR3 is 16 residues. Looked up from germline, CDR1 is MNHEY and CDR2 is SMNVEV (reference sequence). The junction had 6 bases not matched to a gene; V was cut back by 5 bases and J by 6 bases. The CDR3, as DNA: TGTGCCAGCAGTCCGCGGACTAGCGGGAGGGCCGATACGCAGTATTTT. Encoded protein: CASSPRTSGRADTQYF.

This clonotype was detected a few times. This chain joins TRBV11-2 and TRBJ1-5; 7 bases line up with TRBD1. The CDR3 contains 16 residues. Per the germline V gene, CDR1 is SGHAT and CDR2 is FQNNGV. Trimming at V came to 7 bases and at J to 6 bases, leaving 15 bases not matched to a gene. The DNA of the CDR3 is TGTGCCAGCACCCTTTTTAAACAGGGGTGTGCTCAGCCCCAGCATTTT. Encoded protein: CASTLFKQGCAQPQHF.

The rearrangement links TRBV28 to TRBJ2-7; TRBD1 is a possible D gene (6 bases). The CDR3 sequence is 17 residues long. Trimming took off 6 bases at V and 0 bases at J, with 21 bases between the two ends. Germline values: CDR1 MDHEN, CDR2 SYDVKM. CDR3 amino acids: CASSPPWRQGTSYEQYF. CDR3 bases: TGTGCCAGCAGCCCGCCTTGGAGGCAGGGGACCTCCTACGAGCAGTACTTC.

In this sample, this clonotype turned up many times. The gene calls are TRBV7-2 and TRBJ2-7; 12 positions match TRBD2. The ends lost 4 bases at V and 1 base at J; junction bases unmatched: 2. The CDR3 loop spans 15 amino acids. The germline V gene encodes CDR1 SGHTA and CDR2 FQGNSA. CDR3 DNA sequence: TGTGCCAGCAGCTCTCTAGCGGGAGGGTCCTACGAGCAGTACTTC. Its translation is CASSSLAGGSYEQYF. Variable domain in full (rest from reference TRBV7-2 and TRBJ2-7): GAGVSQSPSNKVTEKGKDVELRCDPISGHTALYWYRQSLGQGLEFLIYFQGNSAPDKSGLPSDRFSAERTGGSVSTLTIQRTQQEDSAVYLCASSSLAGGSYEQYFGPGTRLTVT.

Only a few counts were recorded for this clonotype. V gene TRBV12-3 or TRBV12-4 combines with J gene TRBJ2-5; no clear D gene. The CDR3 covers 15 residues. The V gene lost 2 bases and the J gene lost 5 bases, with 15 bases spanning the gap. The CDR3 sequence is CASSLIGPPRETQYF. CDR3 nucleotide sequence: TGTGCCAGCAGTTTAATAGGGCCGCCACGGGAGACCCAGTACTTC.

The chain employs TRBV28 and TRBJ1-5; D remains unclear. The CDR3 spans 14 residues. V lost 5 bases, J lost 0 bases, and 8 bases lay in between. Germline CDR1 reads MDHEN; CDR2 reads SYDVKM. The CDR3 DNA follows: TGTGCCAGCAGTGTACCTGGTAGCAATCAGCCCCAGCATTTT. Encoded protein: CASSVPGSNQPQHF.

V usage is TRBV29-1 and J usage is TRBJ2-7; the D is unclear. Germline CDR1 SQVTM, CDR2 ANQGSEA. The CDR3 loop spans 14 amino acids. Trimming pared 2 bases from V and 3 bases from J, leaving 14 bases between. DNA for the CDR3: TGCAGCGTTGAATTTAAGGGCGTCGACTACGAGCAGTACTTC. Translating it yields CSVEFKGVDYEQYF.